This TCR beta chain was captured by sequencing in a study of memory CD4+ T cells and cytomegalovirus serostatus. Study-wide results and limits: CD4+ memory repertoires contained about 40% of the roughly 160 reported CMV TCRbeta sequences.

The sort gate was single viable CD3+CD4+CD8-CD45RO+ cells for memory CD4+ T cells. Here immunoSEQ multiplex PCR was the method, and the copy in TCRdb shows in-frame clones only, minus some. The data contain about 44,000 clones, approximately 82% of them singletons. Concerning this clone: The antigen is not known.

The CDR3 covers 15 residues. V lost 3 bases and J lost 2, with 10 bases in between. Per germline, CDR1 LNHDA and CDR2 SQIVND (reference sequence). The material sequenced was memory CD4+ T cells from blood. The rearrangement joins TRBV19 to TRBJ1-4; perhaps TRBD1 as D (5 bases). The sequence was obtained from an adult in good health and CMV-seronegative. The CDR3 sequence: CASSIGRGTNEKLFF. The CDR3 DNA reads TGTGCCAGTAGTATCGGGCGGGGGACTAATGAAAAACTGTTTTTT.